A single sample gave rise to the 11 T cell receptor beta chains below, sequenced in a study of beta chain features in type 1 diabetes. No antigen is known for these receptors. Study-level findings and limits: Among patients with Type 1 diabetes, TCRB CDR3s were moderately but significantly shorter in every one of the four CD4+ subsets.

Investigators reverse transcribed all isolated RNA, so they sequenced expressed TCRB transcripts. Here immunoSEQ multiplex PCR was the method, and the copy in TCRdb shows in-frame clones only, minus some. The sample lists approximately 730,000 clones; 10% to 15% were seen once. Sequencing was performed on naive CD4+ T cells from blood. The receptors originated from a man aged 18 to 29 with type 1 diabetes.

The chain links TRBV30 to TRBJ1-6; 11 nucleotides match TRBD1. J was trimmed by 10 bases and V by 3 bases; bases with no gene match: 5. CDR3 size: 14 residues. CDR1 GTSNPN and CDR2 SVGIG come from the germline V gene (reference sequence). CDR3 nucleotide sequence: TGTGCCTGGAGACAGGACAGGGGGCACTCACCCCTCCACTTT. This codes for CAWRQDRGHSPLHF. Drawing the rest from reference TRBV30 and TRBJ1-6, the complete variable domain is SQTIHQWPATLVQPVGSPLSLECTVEGTSNPNLYWYRQAAGRGLQLLFYSVGIGQISSEVPQNLSASRPQDRQFILSSKKLLLSDSGFYLCAWRQDRGHSPLHFGNGTRLTVT.

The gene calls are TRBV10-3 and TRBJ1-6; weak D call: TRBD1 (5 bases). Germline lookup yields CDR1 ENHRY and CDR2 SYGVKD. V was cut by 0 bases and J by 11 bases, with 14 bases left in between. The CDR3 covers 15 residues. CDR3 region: CAISESLGGMTPLHF. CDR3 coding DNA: TGTGCCATCAGTGAGTCGTTGGGGGGGATGACACCCCTCCACTTT.

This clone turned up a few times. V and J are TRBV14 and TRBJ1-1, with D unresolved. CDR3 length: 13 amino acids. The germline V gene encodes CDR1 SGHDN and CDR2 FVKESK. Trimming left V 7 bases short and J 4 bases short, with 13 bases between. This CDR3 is CASTPLRVTEAFF. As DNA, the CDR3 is TGTGCCAGCACCCCCTTGAGGGTCACTGAAGCTTTCTTT.

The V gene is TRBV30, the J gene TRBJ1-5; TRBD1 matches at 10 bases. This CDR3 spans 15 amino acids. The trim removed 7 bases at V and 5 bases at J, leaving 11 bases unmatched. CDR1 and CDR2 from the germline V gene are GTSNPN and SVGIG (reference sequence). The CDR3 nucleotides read TGTGCCTCGGACACGACAGGGGGCCCTCATCAGCCCCAGCATTTT. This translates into CASDTTGGPHQPQHF.

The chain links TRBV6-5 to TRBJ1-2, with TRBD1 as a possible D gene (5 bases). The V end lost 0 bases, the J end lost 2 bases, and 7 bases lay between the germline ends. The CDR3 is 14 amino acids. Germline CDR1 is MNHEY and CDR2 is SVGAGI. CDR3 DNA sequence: TGTGCCAGCAGTTACTCGGACACAAACTATGGCTACACCTTC. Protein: CASSYSDTNYGYTF.

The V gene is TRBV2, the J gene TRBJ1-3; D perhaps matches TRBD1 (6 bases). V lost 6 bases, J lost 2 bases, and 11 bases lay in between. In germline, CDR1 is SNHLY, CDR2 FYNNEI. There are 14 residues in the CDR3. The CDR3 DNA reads TGTGCCAGCAGGACTTGGACAGCTGGAAACACCATATATTTT. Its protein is CASRTWTAGNTIYF.

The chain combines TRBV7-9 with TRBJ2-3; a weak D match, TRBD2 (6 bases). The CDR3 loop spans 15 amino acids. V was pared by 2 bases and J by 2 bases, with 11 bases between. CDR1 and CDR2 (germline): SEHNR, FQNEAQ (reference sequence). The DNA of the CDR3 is TGTGCCAGCAGCTTACGGGACTTCATCACAGATACGCAGTATTTT. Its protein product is CASSLRDFITDTQYF.

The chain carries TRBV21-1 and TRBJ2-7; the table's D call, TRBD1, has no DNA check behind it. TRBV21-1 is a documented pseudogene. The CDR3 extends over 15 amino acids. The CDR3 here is CASSSRGLHSYEQYF. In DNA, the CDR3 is TGTGCCAGCAGCTCTAGGGGGTTACACTCCTACGAGCAGTACTTC.

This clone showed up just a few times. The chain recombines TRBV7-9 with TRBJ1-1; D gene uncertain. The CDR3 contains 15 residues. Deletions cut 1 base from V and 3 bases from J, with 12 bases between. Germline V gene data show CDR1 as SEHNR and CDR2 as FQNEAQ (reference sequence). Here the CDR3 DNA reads TGTGCCAGCAGCTTAGAAGGAGTGAGGGACACTGAAGCTTTCTTT. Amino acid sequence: CASSLEGVRDTEAFF. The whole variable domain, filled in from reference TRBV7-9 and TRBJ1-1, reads DTGVSQNPRHKITKRGQNVTFRCDPISEHNRLYWYRQTLGQGPEFLTYFQNEAQLEKSRLLSDRFSAERPKGSFSTLEIQRTEQGDSAMYLCASSLEGVRDTEAFFGQGTRLTVV.

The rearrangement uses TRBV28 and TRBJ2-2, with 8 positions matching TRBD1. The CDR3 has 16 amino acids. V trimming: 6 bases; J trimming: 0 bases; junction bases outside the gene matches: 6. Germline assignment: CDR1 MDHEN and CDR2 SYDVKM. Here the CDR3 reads CASSNPGGPNTGELFF. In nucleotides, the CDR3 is TGTGCCAGCAGCAACCCAGGGGGCCCGAACACCGGGGAGCTGTTTTTT.

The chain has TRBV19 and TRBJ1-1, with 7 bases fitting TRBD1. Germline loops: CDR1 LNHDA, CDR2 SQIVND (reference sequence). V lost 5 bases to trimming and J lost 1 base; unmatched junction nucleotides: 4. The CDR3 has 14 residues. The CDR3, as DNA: TGTGCCAGTAGTTCCCGACAGGGGAACACTGAAGCTTTCTTT. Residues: CASSSRQGNTEAFF.